This T cell receptor (beta chain) was sequenced for a study of post-analysis software for immune sequencing data. Turning to the study itself: Relapsing-remitting, secondary progressive and progressive-relapsing multiple sclerosis were all included among the disease courses.

As for this clonotype: The antigen is unknown.

Unique molecular identifiers were carried by the TCR beta cDNA libraries. Input amounts of 1 to 10 million T cells were used. These gave roughly 0.5 million cDNA molecules, so each molecule approximated one T cell. TCRdb recomputed calls from the PCR reads with MiXCR, one row per CDR3 protein. The sample consists of fewer than 850,000 distinct CDR3 sequences, roughly 50% of them appearing once. Germline loops: CDR1 LGHDT, CDR2 YNNKEL (reference sequence). This CDR3 comprises 19 residues. Germline trimming cut 2 bases from V and 2 bases from J; bases unmatched to any gene: 15. Findings of the study overall: In patients, TRBV5-6, TRBV5-1 and TRBV20-1 belonged to several TRBV segments found more frequently than in controls.

The source material was blood. The clonotype was recovered from a girl between 10 and 17 years old with multiple sclerosis. This chain joins TRBV3-1 and TRBJ2-1; TRBD2 matches at 7 bases. CDR3 sequence reads: CASSQSHVQRDPPYNEQFF. CDR3 nucleotides: TGTGCCAGCAGCCAATCCCACGTCCAGCGGGATCCGCCCTACAATGAGCAGTTCTTC.